This T cell receptor beta chain was captured in a study of blood T cells in healthy people across ages. Study-level findings and limits: A greater number of naive CD4+ cells and higher diversity distinguished long-lived donors from aged donors.

Primers used in a second PCR of about 6 to 11 cycles were a sample-barcoded 5' primer and a J-beta primer mix. All samples gave at least 2.5 million CDR3-containing paired-end reads. Using its own MiXCR run on the 5' RACE reads, TCRdb lists one record per CDR3 protein. Here the sample spans around 1,700,000 distinct CDR3 sequences, under 30% being singletons. Only a few counts were recorded for this clonotype. Its antigen is not identified. This receptor was taken from a woman in her 30s in good health. The sample consisted of blood.

CDR3 in DNA: TGCAGTGCTCTAGCGTTGACCAAAAACATTCAGTACTTC. Protein sequence: CSALALTKNIQYF. This chain uses TRBV20-1 with TRBJ2-4; a possible D gene is TRBD2 (6 bases). Trimming pared 5 bases from V and 2 bases from J, leaving 10 bases between. This CDR3 has 13 residues. The germline V gene encodes CDR1 DFQATT and CDR2 SNEGSKA (reference sequence).